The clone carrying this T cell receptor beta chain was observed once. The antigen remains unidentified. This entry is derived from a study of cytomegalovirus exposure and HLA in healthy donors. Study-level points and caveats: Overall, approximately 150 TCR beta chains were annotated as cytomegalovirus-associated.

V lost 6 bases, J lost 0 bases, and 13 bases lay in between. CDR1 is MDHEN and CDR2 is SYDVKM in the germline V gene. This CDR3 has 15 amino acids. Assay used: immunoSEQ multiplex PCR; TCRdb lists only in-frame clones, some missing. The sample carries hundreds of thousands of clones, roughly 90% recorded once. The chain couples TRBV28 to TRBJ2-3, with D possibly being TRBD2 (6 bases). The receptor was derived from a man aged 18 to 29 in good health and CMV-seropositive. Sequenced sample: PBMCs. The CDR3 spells CASRKGLYSTDTQYF. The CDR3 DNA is TGTGCCAGCAGGAAGGGACTGTACAGCACAGATACGCAGTATTTT. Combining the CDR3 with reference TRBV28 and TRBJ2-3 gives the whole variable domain DVKVTQSSRYLVKRTGEKVFLECVQDMDHENMFWYRQDPGLGLRLIYFSYDVKMKEKGDIPEGYSVSREKKERFSLILESASTNQTSMYLCASRKGLYSTDTQYFGPGTRLTVL.